This T cell receptor beta chain is drawn from a study of T cells after yellow fever vaccination. On the study more broadly: Fractions of low cell number were prepared using SMART-Seq v4 Ultra Low Input.

Study-wide points: Of the clonotypes, a small share occurred in both CD4 and CD8 compartments. Post-booster repertoires contained most primary-vaccination clones again (approximately 97% CD4, around 88% CD8). Within FACS-sorted repertoires, abundant clonotypes contaminating from the bulk population could be present.

The junction had 5 bases not matched to a gene; V was cut back by 7 bases and J by 3 bases. From germline, CDR1 is MNHEY and CDR2 SMNVEV (reference sequence). This CDR3 is built from 14 residues. From the 5' RACE reads, TCRdb called clonotypes with MiXCR, one entry per CDR3 protein. The sample contains roughly 320,000 distinct CDR3 sequences, about 10% of which appear only once. This clonotype was seen only a few times. The antigen remains unidentified. Sequences were derived from CD4+ T cells sorted from PBMCs, sampled 45 days after the yellow fever booster vaccination. The TCR originated in a man aged 18 to 30 who received the YFV17D yellow fever vaccine. The chain carries TRBV27 and TRBJ2-1, with 8 nucleotides matching TRBD1. CDR3 sequence: CASTRTGNYNEQFF. As DNA, the CDR3 is TGTGCCAGCACTCGGACAGGGAACTACAATGAGCAGTTCTTC.